This TCR beta chain is from a study of T cell responses to AZD1222 COVID-19 vaccine. Study details: Timing groups of about 4 and about 12 weeks for second doses were pooled.

Study results and caveats: Two AZD1222 doses significantly raised spike-specific TCR breadth and depth over controls.

Germline CDR1 SNHLY, CDR2 FYNNEI. There are 16 residues in the CDR3. The ends lost 0 bases at V and 5 bases at J; junction bases unmatched: 8. This clone was detected only once. Its antigen remains unknown. Repertoires were generated with immunoSEQ multiplex PCR, while TCRdb's copy carries only in-frame clones and drops some. The table includes about 140,000 clones, over 85% detected once. The input for sequencing was peripheral blood, taken on day 0 of AZD1222 vaccination. The chain has TRBV2 and TRBJ1-1, with 8 bases aligning to TRBD1. The sequence came from an adult in good health. The chain's CDR3 is CASSEALARGRTEAFF. The CDR3 coding sequence is TGTGCCAGCAGTGAAGCGCTTGCCAGGGGGCGGACTGAAGCTTTCTTT.